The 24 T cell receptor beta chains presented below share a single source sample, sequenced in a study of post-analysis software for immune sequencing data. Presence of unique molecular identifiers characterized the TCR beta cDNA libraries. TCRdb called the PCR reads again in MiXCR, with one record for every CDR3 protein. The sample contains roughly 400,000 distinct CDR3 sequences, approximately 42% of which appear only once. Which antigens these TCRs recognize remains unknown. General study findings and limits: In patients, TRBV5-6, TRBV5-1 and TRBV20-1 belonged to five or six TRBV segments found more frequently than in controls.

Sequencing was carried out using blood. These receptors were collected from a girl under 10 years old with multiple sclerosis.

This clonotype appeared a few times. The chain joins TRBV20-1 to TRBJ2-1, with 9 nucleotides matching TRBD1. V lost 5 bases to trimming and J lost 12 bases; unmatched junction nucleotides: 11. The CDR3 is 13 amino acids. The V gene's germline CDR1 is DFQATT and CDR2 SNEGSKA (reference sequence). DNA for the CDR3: TGCAGTGCTCCGGGACAGGGTCGTGAGGGGCAGTTCTTC. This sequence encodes CSAPGQGREGQFF.

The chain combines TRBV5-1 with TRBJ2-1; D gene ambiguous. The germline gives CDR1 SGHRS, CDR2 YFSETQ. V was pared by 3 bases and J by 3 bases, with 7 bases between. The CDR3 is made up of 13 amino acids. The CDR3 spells CASSSNLYNEQFF. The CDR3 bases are TGCGCCAGCAGCTCGAACCTCTACAATGAGCAGTTCTTC.

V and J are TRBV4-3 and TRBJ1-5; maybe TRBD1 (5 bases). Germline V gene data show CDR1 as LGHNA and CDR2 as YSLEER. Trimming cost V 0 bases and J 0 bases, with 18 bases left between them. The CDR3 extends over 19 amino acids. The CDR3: CASSQDFTGWGDSNQPQHF. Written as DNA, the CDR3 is TGCGCCAGCAGCCAAGATTTTACAGGTTGGGGTGATAGCAATCAGCCCCAGCATTTT.

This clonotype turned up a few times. The CDR3 region is CASSLLGDSYEQYF. The CDR3 nucleotides are TGTGCCAGCAGCCTATTGGGGGATTCCTACGAGCAGTACTTC. This chain links TRBV7-6 with TRBJ2-5; either TRBD1 or TRBD2 may fit D (5 bases each). The J call is in doubt because the DNA end fits TRBJ2-7 better. CDR3 length equals 14 residues. Germline CDR1 is SGHVS and CDR2 is FNYEAQ.

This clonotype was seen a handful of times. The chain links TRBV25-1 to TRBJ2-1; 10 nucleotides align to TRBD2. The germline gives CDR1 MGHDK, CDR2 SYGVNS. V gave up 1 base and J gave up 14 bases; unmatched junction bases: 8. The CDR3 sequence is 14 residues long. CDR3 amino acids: CASSEFGLAGVKFF. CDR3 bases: TGTGCCAGCAGTGAATTCGGGCTAGCGGGAGTTAAGTTCTTC.

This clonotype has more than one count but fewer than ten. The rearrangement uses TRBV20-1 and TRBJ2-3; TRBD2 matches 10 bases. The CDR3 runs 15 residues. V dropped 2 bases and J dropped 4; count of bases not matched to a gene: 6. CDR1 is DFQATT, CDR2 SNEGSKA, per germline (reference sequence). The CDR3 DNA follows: TGCAGTGCTAGAAACAGCGGGAGGGTGGCAGATACGCAGTATTTT. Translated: CSARNSGRVADTQYF.

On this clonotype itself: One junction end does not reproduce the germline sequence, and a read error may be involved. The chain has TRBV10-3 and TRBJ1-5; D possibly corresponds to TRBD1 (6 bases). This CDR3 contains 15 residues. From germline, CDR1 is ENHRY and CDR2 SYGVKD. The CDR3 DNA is TGTGCCACCAGTGGATTCGGGACAACTGATCAGCCCCAGCATTTT. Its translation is CATSGFGTTDQPQHF.

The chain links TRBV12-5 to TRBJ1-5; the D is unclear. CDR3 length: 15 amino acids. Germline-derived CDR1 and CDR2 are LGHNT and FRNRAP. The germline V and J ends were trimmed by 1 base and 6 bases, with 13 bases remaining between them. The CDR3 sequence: CASGLDGSESQPQHF. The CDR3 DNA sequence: TGTGCTAGTGGTTTGGATGGATCGGAAAGTCAGCCCCAGCATTTT.

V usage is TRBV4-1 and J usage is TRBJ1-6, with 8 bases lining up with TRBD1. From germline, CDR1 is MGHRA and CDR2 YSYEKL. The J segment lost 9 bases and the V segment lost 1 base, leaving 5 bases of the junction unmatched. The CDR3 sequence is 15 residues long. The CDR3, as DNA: TGCGCCAGCAGCCAAGCGGACAGGGCGATTTCACCCCTCCACTTT. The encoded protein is CASSQADRAISPLHF.

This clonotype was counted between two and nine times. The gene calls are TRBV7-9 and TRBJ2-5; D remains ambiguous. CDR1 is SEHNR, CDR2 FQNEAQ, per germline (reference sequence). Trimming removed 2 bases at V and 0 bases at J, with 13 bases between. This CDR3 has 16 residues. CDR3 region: CASSLIGIFYQETQYF. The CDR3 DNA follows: TGTGCCAGCAGCTTAATAGGCATCTTCTACCAAGAGACCCAGTACTTC.

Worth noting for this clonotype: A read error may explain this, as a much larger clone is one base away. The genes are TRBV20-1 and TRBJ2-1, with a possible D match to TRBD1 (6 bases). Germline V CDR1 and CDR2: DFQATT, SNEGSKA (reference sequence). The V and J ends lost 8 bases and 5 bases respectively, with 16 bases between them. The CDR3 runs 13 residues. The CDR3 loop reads CSTEEDSHNEQFF. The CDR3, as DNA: TGCAGTACCGAGGAGGACAGCCACAATGAGCAGTTCTTC.

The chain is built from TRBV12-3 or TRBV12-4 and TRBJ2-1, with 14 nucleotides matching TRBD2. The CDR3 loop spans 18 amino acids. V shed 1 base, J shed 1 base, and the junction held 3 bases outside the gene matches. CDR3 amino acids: CASSLGGTSGGSYNEQFF. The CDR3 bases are TGTGCCAGCAGTTTAGGCGGGACTAGCGGGGGTTCCTACAATGAGCAGTTCTTC.

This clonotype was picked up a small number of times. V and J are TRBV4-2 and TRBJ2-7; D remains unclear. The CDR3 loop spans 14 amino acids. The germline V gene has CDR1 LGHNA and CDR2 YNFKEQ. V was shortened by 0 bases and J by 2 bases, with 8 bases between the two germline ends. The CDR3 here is CASSQEVEAYEQYF. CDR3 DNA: TGTGCCAGCAGCCAAGAAGTTGAAGCCTACGAGCAGTACTTC.

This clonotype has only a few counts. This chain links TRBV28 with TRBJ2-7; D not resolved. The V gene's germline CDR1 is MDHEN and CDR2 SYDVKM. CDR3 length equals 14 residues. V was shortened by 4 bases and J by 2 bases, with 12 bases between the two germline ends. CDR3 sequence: CASSSWQDPYEQYF. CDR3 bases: TGTGCCAGCAGTTCCTGGCAAGATCCCTACGAGCAGTACTTC.

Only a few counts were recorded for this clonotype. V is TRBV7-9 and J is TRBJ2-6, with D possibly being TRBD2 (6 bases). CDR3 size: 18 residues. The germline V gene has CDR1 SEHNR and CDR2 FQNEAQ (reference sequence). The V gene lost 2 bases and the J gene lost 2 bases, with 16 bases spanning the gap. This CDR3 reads CASSLSSATHTGANVLTF. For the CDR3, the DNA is TGTGCCAGCAGCTTATCTAGCGCGACTCACACTGGGGCCAACGTCCTGACTTTC.

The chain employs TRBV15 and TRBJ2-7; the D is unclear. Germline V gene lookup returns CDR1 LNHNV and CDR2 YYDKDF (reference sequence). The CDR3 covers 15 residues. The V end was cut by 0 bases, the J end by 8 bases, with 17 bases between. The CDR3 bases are TGTGCCACCAGCAGAGATACGGTATTAGACCCCCAGCAGTACTTC. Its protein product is CATSRDTVLDPQQYF.

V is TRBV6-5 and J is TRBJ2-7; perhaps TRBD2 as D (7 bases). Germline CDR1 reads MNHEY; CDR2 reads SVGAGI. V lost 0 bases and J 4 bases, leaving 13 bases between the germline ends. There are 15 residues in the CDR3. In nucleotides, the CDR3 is TGTGCCAGCAGTTACTCGACCAGGGGAGGGTACGAGCAGTACTTC. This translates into CASSYSTRGGYEQYF.

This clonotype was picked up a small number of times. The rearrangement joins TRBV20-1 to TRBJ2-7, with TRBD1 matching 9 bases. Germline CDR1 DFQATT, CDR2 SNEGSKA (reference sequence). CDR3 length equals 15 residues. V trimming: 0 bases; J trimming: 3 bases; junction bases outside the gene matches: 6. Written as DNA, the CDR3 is TGCAGTGCTAGAGATTCAGGACAGGGGTGCTACGAGCAGTACTTC. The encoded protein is CSARDSGQGCYEQYF.

The CDR3 DNA is TGTGCCAGCAGTTCGCGCCGGTCGGGACTAGCTCTGTATGAGCAGTTCTTC. Its protein is CASSSRRSGLALYEQFF. The V and J genes are TRBV6-5 and TRBJ2-1, with 9 bases fitting TRBD2. CDR1 and CDR2 from the germline V gene are MNHEY and SVGAGI. CDR3 length equals 17 residues. The V and J ends lost 4 bases and 8 bases, in that order; junction bases with no gene match: 15.

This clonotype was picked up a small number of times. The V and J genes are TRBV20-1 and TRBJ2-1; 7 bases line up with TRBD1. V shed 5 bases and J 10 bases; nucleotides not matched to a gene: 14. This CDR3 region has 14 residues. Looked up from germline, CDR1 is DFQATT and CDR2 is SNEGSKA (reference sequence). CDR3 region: CSAGHLDRRPEQFF. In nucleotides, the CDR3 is TGCAGTGCTGGCCACCTGGACAGGCGGCCGGAGCAGTTCTTC.

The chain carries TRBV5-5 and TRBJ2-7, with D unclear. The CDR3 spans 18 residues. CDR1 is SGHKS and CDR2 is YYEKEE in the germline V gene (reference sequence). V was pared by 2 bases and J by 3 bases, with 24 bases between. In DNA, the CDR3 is TGTGCCAGCAGCTTAATGGCCCGGTGGCAAGAAGGGCGCTACGAGCAGTACTTC. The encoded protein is CASSLMARWQEGRYEQYF.

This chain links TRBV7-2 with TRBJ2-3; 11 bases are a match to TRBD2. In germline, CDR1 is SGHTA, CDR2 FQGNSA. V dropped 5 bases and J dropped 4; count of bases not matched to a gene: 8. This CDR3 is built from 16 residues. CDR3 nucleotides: TGTGCCAGCAGCCCCCCCGGGACTAGCGGTGCAGATACGCAGTATTTT. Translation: CASSPPGTSGADTQYF. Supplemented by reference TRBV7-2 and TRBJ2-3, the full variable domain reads GAGVSQSPSNKVTEKGKDVELRCDPISGHTALYWYRQSLGQGLEFLIYFQGNSAPDKSGLPSDRFSAERTGGSVSTLTIQRTQQEDSAVYLCASSPPGTSGADTQYFGPGTRLTVL.

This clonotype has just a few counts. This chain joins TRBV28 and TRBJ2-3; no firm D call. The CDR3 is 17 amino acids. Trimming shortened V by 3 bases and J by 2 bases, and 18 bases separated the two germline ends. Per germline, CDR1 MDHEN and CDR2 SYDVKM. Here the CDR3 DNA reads TGTGCCAGCAGTTTGGGGTCGCAAAGTTCTTTCACAGATACGCAGTATTTT. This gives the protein CASSLGSQSSFTDTQYF. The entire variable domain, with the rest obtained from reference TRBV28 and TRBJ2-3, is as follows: DVKVTQSSRYLVKRTGEKVFLECVQDMDHENMFWYRQDPGLGLRLIYFSYDVKMKEKGDIPEGYSVSREKKERFSLILESASTNQTSMYLCASSLGSQSSFTDTQYFGPGTRLTVL.

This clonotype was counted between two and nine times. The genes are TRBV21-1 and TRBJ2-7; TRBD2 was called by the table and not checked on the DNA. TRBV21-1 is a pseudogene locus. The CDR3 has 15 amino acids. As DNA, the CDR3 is TGTGCCAGCAAATTGAGGGAGGTCACCTCCTACGAGCAGTACTTC. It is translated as CASKLREVTSYEQYF.